These 4 T cell receptor beta chains were sequenced from one sample in a study of OX40 agonist ivuxolimab in advanced cancers. Assay used: immunoSEQ multiplex PCR; TCRdb lists only in-frame clones, some missing. The sample lists nearly 85,000 clones, less than 85% occurring once. The sequencing here drew on CD4+ or CD8+ T cells sorted from blood, taken in a trial of the OX40 agonist ivuxolimab. The receptors come from an adult with an advanced solid tumor such as melanoma, head and neck, liver or kidney cancer.

V usage is TRBV2 and J usage is TRBJ2-3, with 10 bases fitting TRBD2. Germline V gene sequence: CDR1 SNHLY, CDR2 FYNNEI. The CDR3 totals 15 residues. The J segment lost 1 base and the V segment lost 6 bases, leaving 4 bases of the junction unmatched. The CDR3 DNA sequence: TGTGCCAGCAGGAGGCTAGCGGGGGGCACAGATACGCAGTATTTT. Amino acid sequence: CASRRLAGGTDTQYF.

The gene calls are TRBV5-4 and TRBJ2-3; D is possibly TRBD1 or TRBD2 (6 bases each). Trimming left V 4 bases short and J 0 bases short, with 12 bases between. The CDR3 contains 15 residues. Germline values: CDR1 SGHNT, CDR2 YYREEE (reference sequence). CDR3 DNA: TGTGCCAGCAGCGTCGGGGGCTCTAGCACAGATACGCAGTATTTT. Its translation: CASSVGGSSTDTQYF. The full variable domain, with the rest looked up from reference TRBV5-4 and TRBJ2-3, is ETGVTQSPTHLIKTRGQQVTLRCSSQSGHNTVSWYQQALGQGPQFIFQYYREEENGRGNFPPRFSGLQFPNYSSELNVNALELDDSALYLCASSVGGSSTDTQYFGPGTRLTVL.

The chain employs TRBV4-2 and TRBJ2-3; TRBD2 agrees at 8 bases. The ends lost 1 base at V and 2 bases at J; junction bases unmatched: 8. The CDR3 extends over 17 amino acids. Germline CDR1 reads LGHNA; CDR2 reads YNFKEQ. CDR3 coding DNA: TGTGCCAGCAGCCAAGGCTCCAGCGGGGGATTCACAGATACGCAGTATTTT. Translating it yields CASSQGSSGGFTDTQYF.

This chain links TRBV5-6 with TRBJ1-2, with TRBD1 matching over 9 bases. Trimming at V came to 0 bases and at J to 2 bases, leaving 2 bases not matched to a gene. Germline CDR1 SGHDT, CDR2 YYEEEE. This CDR3 has 15 amino acids. CDR3 sequence: CASSLAGTGNYGYTF. In nucleotides, the CDR3 is TGTGCCAGCAGCTTGGCCGGGACAGGGAACTATGGCTACACCTTC.